Listed below are T cell receptor beta chains from one sample, sequenced in a study of T cell repertoires in cytomegalovirus infection. These receptors lack a known antigen. A single record per CDR3 protein comes from TCRdb applying MiXCR to the reads. The data contain fewer than 850,000 distinct CDR3 sequences, roughly 29% of them singletons. This material consisted of cultured CD8+ T cells from PBMCs, taken from culture after CMV antigen stimulation. The origin of the receptors is a human donor in good health (CMV status not recorded). Some clones in this sample may be carry-over from other donors' samples. The CDR3 runs from the conserved cysteine through the conserved F or W. The order of the fields is V gene, J gene, clone size, D gene, CDR3 protein. D genes are given only for firm matches. The size entry is marked missing in some rows and otherwise reads once, few, many or a size class.

TRBV6-6	TRBJ1-1	NA	NA	CASSRITGTDTEAFF
TRBV7-3	TRBJ2-3	NA	NA	CASSLYSPAGGGTDTQYF
TRBV10-3	TRBJ1-1	NA	NA	CAISGTGTENTEAFF
TRBV5-4	TRBJ1-2	few	NA	CASSLGQDLTGDGYTF
TRBV28	TRBJ2-3	NA	TRBD2	CASSLEAGGESTDTQYF
TRBV7-8	TRBJ1-4	NA	NA	CASSLANRINEKLFF
TRBV27	TRBJ2-3	NA	NA	CAGREPTDTQYF
TRBV3-1	TRBJ2-2	NA	TRBD2	CASSQGDQGGFGELFF
TRBV6-5	TRBJ2-3	NA	NA	CASSYYQLATDTQYF
TRBV6-8	TRBJ2-7	NA	NA	CASSYSQGVFEQYF
TRBV4-1	TRBJ2-1	many	TRBD2	CASSFPLAGPTYNEQFF
TRBV2	TRBJ2-3	few	TRBD2	CASSEYLAGGPRTQYF
TRBV7-9	TRBJ2-5	many	NA	CASSFPPTGLETQYF
TRBV28	TRBJ1-1	few	NA	CASSFPGGGRMNTEAFF
TRBV4-1	TRBJ2-3	NA	NA	CASSQVTAGTDTQYF
TRBV7-9	TRBJ1-1	NA	TRBD1	CASSPAGQGDYRTEAFF
TRBV19	TRBJ1-5	few	NA	CASSIQVTQPQHF
TRBV19	TRBJ1-6	NA	NA	CASSPWTGYNSPLHF
TRBV10-3	TRBJ1-2	NA	NA	CAILGPANYGYTF
TRBV7-6	TRBJ1-2	many	TRBD1	CASSTPGTASGYTF
TRBV3-1	TRBJ2-2	few	TRBD1	CASSEEGGTGFTGELFF
TRBV7-6	TRBJ2-2	many	NA	CASSLSWGGKNTGELFF
TRBV20-1	TRBJ1-1	few	NA	CSARALGGRDTEAFF
TRBV4-1	TRBJ2-7	few	NA	CASSQDRSYEQYF
TRBV7-2	TRBJ1-3	many	NA	CASSWGRSSGNTIYF
TRBV10-3	TRBJ2-2	NA	TRBD2	CAIRMTSGKNTGELFF
TRBV7-9	TRBJ2-1	NA	TRBD1	CASSPQGKRGNEQFF
TRBV7-2	TRBJ2-1	many	TRBD1	CASSLGDRGMDEQFF